Following are 29 T cell receptor beta chains from one sample sequenced in a study of blood T cell repertoires in COVID-19. Sequenced by immunoSEQ multiplex PCR; TCRdb stores in-frame clones only, minus some. The table has about 280,000 clones, around 85% seen once. Sequenced material: PBMCs or T cells enriched from blood (not recorded which). These receptors came from a woman between 50 and 59 years old who had recovered from COVID-19.

CDR3 residues: CASSPGQKAYEQYF. DNA for the CDR3: TGTGCCAGCAGTCCGGGACAGAAGGCCTACGAGCAGTACTTC. V usage is TRBV27 and J usage is TRBJ2-7, with 7 positions matching TRBD1. Germline V gene lookup returns CDR1 MNHEY and CDR2 SMNVEV (reference sequence). J lost 2 bases, V lost 5 bases, and 6 bases had no gene match. The CDR3 is 14 amino acids.

The chain combines TRBV10-2 with TRBJ2-3, with D perhaps TRBD2 (6 bases). In germline, CDR1 is WSHSY, CDR2 SAAADI. The CDR3 loop spans 16 amino acids. V was shortened by 3 bases and J by 0 bases, with 13 bases between the two germline ends. Here the CDR3 reads CASSDMTRASTDTQYF. CDR3 nucleotides: TGCGCCAGCAGTGATATGACTAGGGCTAGCACAGATACGCAGTATTTT.

The rearrangement links TRBV11-3 to TRBJ2-3, with D hard to call. The CDR3 consists of 12 residues. Trimming took off 1 base at V and 7 bases at J, with 6 bases between the two ends. Germline V gene data show CDR1 as SGHNT and CDR2 as YENEEA. The CDR3 is CASSLGQNTQYF. CDR3 DNA sequence: TGTGCCAGCAGCTTAGGCCAGAATACGCAGTATTTT.

The V call is TRBV4-1, the J call TRBJ1-1; TRBD1 matches at 9 bases. This CDR3 has 15 amino acids. Germline V gives CDR1 MGHRA, CDR2 YSYEKL. Losses at the gene ends were 3 bases for V and 0 bases for J; bases not matched to a gene: 2. The CDR3 DNA follows: TGCGCCAGCAGCCATGGACAGGGGATGAACACTGAAGCTTTCTTT. Residues: CASSHGQGMNTEAFF.

The J gene is TRBJ2-1, the V gene TRBV7-2; D may be TRBD1 (6 bases). The CDR3 extends over 15 amino acids. Germline V gene lookup returns CDR1 SGHTA and CDR2 FQGNSA. Trimming took off 1 base at V and 13 bases at J, with 20 bases between the two ends. CDR3 residues: CASSLGPQGRSGQFF. The CDR3 coding sequence is TGTGCCAGCAGCTTAGGCCCACAGGGAAGGTCCGGCCAGTTCTTC. Complete variable domain (other parts from reference TRBV7-2 and TRBJ2-1): GAGVSQSPSNKVTEKGKDVELRCDPISGHTALYWYRQSLGQGLEFLIYFQGNSAPDKSGLPSDRFSAERTGGSVSTLTIQRTQQEDSAVYLCASSLGPQGRSGQFFGPGTRLTVL.

CDR3 coding DNA: TGCGCCAGCAGCCAAGAATTAGAGACAGGGTTCACAGATACGCAGTATTTT. Translation: CASSQELETGFTDTQYF. The genes are TRBV4-1 and TRBJ2-3, with 7 bases identical to TRBD1. Looked up from germline, CDR1 is MGHRA and CDR2 is YSYEKL. The CDR3 is 17 residues long. The trim removed 0 bases at V and 2 bases at J, leaving 8 bases unmatched.

The chain is built from TRBV5-1 and TRBJ1-2, with 8 bases aligning to TRBD1. CDR3 length: 14 amino acids. CDR1 is SGHRS, CDR2 YFSETQ, per germline. V was pared by 3 bases and J by 2 bases, with 3 bases of the junction left unmatched. CDR3 in DNA: TGCGCCAGCAGCTCGGGACAGGTGAACTATGGCTACACCTTC. Residues: CASSSGQVNYGYTF.

The chain carries TRBV7-3 and TRBJ2-2; D remains ambiguous. The germline CDR1 and CDR2 sequences are SGHTA and FQGTGA. This CDR3 spans 14 amino acids. Deletions cut 4 bases from V and 1 base from J, with 7 bases between. This CDR3 reads CASSSHWNTGELFF. DNA of the CDR3: TGTGCCAGCAGCTCGCACTGGAACACCGGGGAGCTGTTTTTT.

This chain links TRBV7-6 with TRBJ1-6, with D possibly TRBD1 on 6 matching bases. The V end lost 5 bases, the J end lost 7 bases, and 12 bases lay between the germline ends. The CDR3 covers 14 residues. The germline CDR1 and CDR2 sequences are SGHVS and FNYEAQ. The CDR3, as DNA: TGTGCCAGCAGCCCAGGGGTTACAAATTCACCCCTCCACTTT. Protein product: CASSPGVTNSPLHF.

The CDR3 sequence: CASSFQDRGFNGYTF. The CDR3 DNA reads as TGTGCCAGCAGTTTTCAGGACAGGGGGTTTAACGGCTACACCTTC. This chain connects TRBV28 to TRBJ1-2; 10 positions agree with TRBD1. The CDR3 runs 15 residues. The germline gives CDR1 MDHEN, CDR2 SYDVKM. With 3 bases clipped from V and 8 bases from J, the junction kept 9 bases outside the gene matches.

V gene TRBV5-6 combines with J gene TRBJ2-5; perhaps TRBD2 as D (6 bases). Per the germline V gene, CDR1 is SGHDT and CDR2 is YYEEEE. The CDR3 consists of 15 residues. V lost 1 base to trimming and J lost 5 bases, with 15 bases between them. DNA of the CDR3: TGTGCCAGCAGCTTGTGGACGGGACTCGAGGAGACCCAGTACTTC. Its translation is CASSLWTGLEETQYF.

With respect to this clone: At one end the junction does not follow the germline gene, possibly because of a read error. The V call is TRBV5-1, the J call TRBJ1-1; D is possibly TRBD1 (5 bases). The CDR3 spans 15 residues. Germline V lookup: CDR1 SGHRS, CDR2 YFSETQ. The CDR3 loop reads CASTRERGANIEAFF. The CDR3 DNA sequence: TGCGCCAGCACCCGGGAGAGGGGCGCTAACATTGAAGCTTTCTTT.

V is TRBV19 and J is TRBJ1-1; the match to TRBD1 covers 11 bases. The germline CDR1 and CDR2 sequences are LNHDA and SQIVND (reference sequence). V was pared by 7 bases and J by 5 bases, with 12 bases of the junction left unmatched. CDR3 size: 16 residues. Written as DNA, the CDR3 is TGTGCCAGTAACAACCCCCCGGGACAGGGGGAGACTGAAGCTTTCTTT. Translation gives CASNNPPGQGETEAFF.

This clone was observed once. The chain is built from TRBV3-1 (or the pseudogene TRBV3-2) and TRBJ1-3; 7 nucleotides agree with TRBD1. The CDR3 sequence is 13 residues long. V was pared by 6 bases and J by 3 bases, with 2 bases of the junction left unmatched. Germline V CDR1 and CDR2: LGHDT, YNNKEL (reference sequence). The CDR3 loop is CASRGQVGNTIYF. CDR3 sequence (DNA): TGTGCCAGCAGAGGACAGGTTGGAAACACCATATATTTT.

The J gene is TRBJ1-6, the V gene TRBV11-2; the D gene is possibly TRBD1 (6 bases). CDR1 is SGHAT and CDR2 is FQNNGV in the germline V gene. The V gene lost 10 bases and the J gene lost 6 bases, with 19 bases spanning the gap. The length of the CDR3 is 15 residues. CDR3 loop: CATLSRSGVNSPLHF. The CDR3, as DNA: TGTGCCACCCTTAGTCGGTCAGGGGTTAATTCACCCCTCCACTTT.

CDR3 amino acids: CASNPGGASNQPQHF. CDR3 DNA sequence: TGTGCCAGTAACCCAGGGGGCGCGAGCAATCAGCCCCAGCATTTT. The J gene is TRBJ1-5, the V gene TRBV19; 8 nucleotides agree with TRBD1. Trimming cost V 7 bases and J 1 base; bases outside gene matches: 6. Germline V CDR1 and CDR2: LNHDA, SQIVND (reference sequence). The CDR3 is 15 residues long.

The genes are TRBV4-2 and TRBJ1-2; D perhaps matches TRBD1 (6 bases). V was pared by 3 bases and J by 7 bases, with 12 bases between. CDR1 and CDR2 (germline): LGHNA, YNFKEQ. CDR3 length equals 13 residues. The CDR3 region is CASSQETGSGYTF. CDR3 sequence (DNA): TGTGCCAGCAGCCAGGAGACAGGTTCTGGCTACACCTTC.

This clone appeared once. This chain links TRBV5-8 with TRBJ2-2, with D possibly TRBD1 on 5 matching bases. Germline CDR1 and CDR2: SGHTS and YDEGEE. The CDR3 spans 14 residues. V was shortened by 2 bases and J by 5 bases, with 10 bases between the two germline ends. The CDR3 nucleotides are TGTGCCAGCAGCTTTGGCAGGGTGACCGGGGAGCTGTTTTTT. This gives the protein CASSFGRVTGELFF.

The chain joins TRBV2 to TRBJ1-5; perhaps TRBD1 as D (6 bases). Germline values: CDR1 SNHLY, CDR2 FYNNEI. Trimming pared 7 bases from V and 2 bases from J, leaving 12 bases between. This CDR3 is built from 14 residues. DNA for the CDR3: TGTGCCAGCAACAGGGATCGCGGCAATCAGCCCCAGCATTTT. It codes for CASNRDRGNQPQHF.

The chain uses TRBV2 and TRBJ2-2; 7 bases line up with TRBD1. Trimming removed 4 bases from V and 5 bases from J; junction bases left unmatched: 4. The CDR3 is made up of 14 amino acids. Germline CDR1 SNHLY, CDR2 FYNNEI. CDR3 sequence: CASSGGTVTGELFF. The CDR3 DNA reads as TGTGCCAGCAGTGGGGGGACAGTGACCGGGGAGCTGTTTTTT.

The chain has TRBV11-2 and TRBJ1-4; TRBD1 aligns across 9 bases. In germline, CDR1 is SGHAT, CDR2 FQNNGV. The CDR3 length is 14 residues. Unmatched junction bases numbered 2, after V lost 2 bases and J lost 7 bases. CDR3 bases: TGTGCCAGCAGCTTACTGGGACAGGGTGAAAAACTGTTTTTT. Translation gives CASSLLGQGEKLFF.

The chain is built from TRBV16 and TRBJ1-5; 8 bases are shared with TRBD1. This CDR3 has 16 residues. V lost 4 bases and J lost 3; bases outside the gene matches: 8. Germline V gene data show CDR1 as KGHSY and CDR2 as FQNENV. As DNA, the CDR3 is TGTGCCAGCAGCCCCCATAACAGGGGGGCCAATCAGCCCCAGCATTTT. Translation: CASSPHNRGANQPQHF.

V and J are TRBV3-1 (or the pseudogene TRBV3-2) and TRBJ2-7; the match to TRBD2 covers 10 bases. The CDR3 spans 15 residues. Germline CDR1 and CDR2: LGHDT and YNNKEL (reference sequence). The trim removed 0 bases at V and 6 bases at J, leaving 5 bases unmatched. The CDR3 is CASSQDFLAGVEQYF. The CDR3 nucleotides are TGTGCCAGCAGCCAAGATTTCCTAGCGGGAGTCGAGCAGTACTTC.

A single count supports this clone. This chain connects TRBV6-5 to TRBJ2-2, with TRBD1 as a possible D gene (5 bases). This CDR3 comprises 14 residues. V shed 6 bases and J shed 3 bases, with 11 bases lying between them. In germline, CDR1 is MNHEY, CDR2 SVGAGI. This CDR3 is CASSPRRDTGELFF. In DNA, the CDR3 is TGTGCCAGCAGCCCACGCAGGGACACCGGGGAGCTGTTTTTT.

The J gene is TRBJ1-2, the V gene TRBV6-5; D possibly corresponds to TRBD1 (6 bases). V was trimmed by 5 bases and J by 6 bases, leaving 19 bases between them. The CDR3 length is 15 residues. Germline V CDR1 and CDR2: MNHEY, SVGAGI. CDR3 in DNA: TGTGCCAGCAGTAACCCCGACGGACAGACCAATGGCTACACCTTC. Its translation is CASSNPDGQTNGYTF.

The CDR3 sequence: CASSPPTGGGYNEQFF. As DNA, the CDR3 is TGTGCCAGCTCACCCCCAACAGGGGGAGGTTACAATGAGCAGTTCTTC. The rearrangement joins TRBV18 to TRBJ2-1, with TRBD1 matching over 8 bases. Unmatched junction bases numbered 8, after V lost 3 bases and J lost 4 bases. Per the germline V gene, CDR1 is KGHSH and CDR2 is LQKENI. The CDR3 has 16 residues.

This rearrangement joins TRBV18 to TRBJ2-3; perhaps TRBD2 as D (5 bases). Trimming took off 0 bases at V and 6 bases at J, with 16 bases between the two ends. CDR3 size: 16 residues. Germline CDR1 KGHSH, CDR2 LQKENI. The CDR3 region has the DNA TGTGCCAGCTCACCACCGAAAACAGCCCGAGGGGATACGCAGTATTTT. Protein: CASSPPKTARGDTQYF.

The chain carries TRBV7-9 and TRBJ1-4, with no clear D. The CDR3 loop spans 16 amino acids. Trimming shortened V by 3 bases and J by 2 bases, and 13 bases separated the two germline ends. Germline V lookup: CDR1 SEHNR, CDR2 FQNEAQ (reference sequence). CDR3 sequence (DNA): TGTGCCAGCAGCTTTCGTACGAGTAGTACTAATGAAAAACTGTTTTTT. It yields the protein CASSFRTSSTNEKLFF.

This clone turned up a few times. This chain joins TRBV2 and TRBJ1-2; D gene ambiguous. V was clipped by 2 bases and J by 2 bases, with 6 bases between them. The CDR3 extends over 13 amino acids. Germline lookup yields CDR1 SNHLY and CDR2 FYNNEI. The CDR3 reads CASSESLNYGYTF. Written as DNA, the CDR3 is TGTGCCAGCAGTGAATCCCTGAACTATGGCTACACCTTC.